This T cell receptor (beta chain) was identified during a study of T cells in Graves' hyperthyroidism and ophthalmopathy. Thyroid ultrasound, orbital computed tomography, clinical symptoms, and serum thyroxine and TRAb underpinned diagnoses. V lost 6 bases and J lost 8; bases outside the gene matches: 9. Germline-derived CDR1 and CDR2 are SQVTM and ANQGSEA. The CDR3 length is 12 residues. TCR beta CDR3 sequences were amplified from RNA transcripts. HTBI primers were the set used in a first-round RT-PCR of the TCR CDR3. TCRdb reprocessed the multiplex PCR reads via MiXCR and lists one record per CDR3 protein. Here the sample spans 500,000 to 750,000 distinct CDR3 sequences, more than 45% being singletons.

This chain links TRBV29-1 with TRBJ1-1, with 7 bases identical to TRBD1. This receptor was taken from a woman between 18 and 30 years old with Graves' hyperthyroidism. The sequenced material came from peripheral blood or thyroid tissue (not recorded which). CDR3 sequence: CSVEGTVGEAFF. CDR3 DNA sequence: TGCAGCGTGGAGGGGACAGTAGGGGAAGCTTTCTTT.